The clone carrying this T cell receptor (beta chain) was recorded once. The source of the sample is a study of PD-1 blockade in mismatch repair-deficient tumors. The CDR3 has 16 amino acids. Germline CDR1 MNHEY, CDR2 SMNVEV (reference sequence). J gave up 0 bases and V 5 bases, and 6 bases lay outside the gene matches. TCRdb keeps only in-frame clones here, not all; method: immunoSEQ multiplex PCR. The table has 25,000 to 30,000 clones, 84% seen once; the top ten hold under 3.5%. Sequenced material: PBMCs, taken before pembrolizumab treatment. The clonotype originates from an adult with mismatch repair-deficient cancer. The V and J genes are TRBV27 and TRBJ2-1; 8 nucleotides agree with TRBD2. The CDR3 loop reads CASSQTSASSYNEQFF. The CDR3 nucleotides read TGTGCCAGCAGTCAGACTAGCGCGAGCTCCTACAATGAGCAGTTCTTC.